This TCR beta chain was identified during a study of cytomegalovirus exposure and HLA in healthy donors. General study points: CMV serostatus was the sole immune exposure data available.

Use of 60 Vbeta and 13 Jbeta primers characterized the PCR. The repertoire was sequenced with immunoSEQ multiplex PCR; TCRdb's copy has only in-frame clones and lacks some. The data show 150,000 to 200,000 clones, approximately 82% seen once. The CDR3 is made up of 14 amino acids. CDR1 and CDR2 (germline): MDHEN, SYDVKM. With 6 bases removed from V and 1 base from J, the gap between germline ends came to 9 bases. This clone has a handful of counts. Its antigen remains unidentified. Other DNA sequences within the sample encode an identical CDR3. The TCR originated in a woman in her thirties or forties in good health and CMV-seropositive. Sequencing input: PBMCs. The rearrangement uses TRBV28 and TRBJ2-2; D might be TRBD1 (6 bases). This CDR3 is CASRTGQNTGELFF. The CDR3 DNA follows: TGTGCCAGCAGAACAGGGCAGAACACCGGGGAGCTGTTTTTT.